These 8 T cell receptor beta chains came from one sample sequenced in a study of T cell responses to AZD1222 COVID-19 vaccine. TCRdb's copy holds only in-frame clones and misses some; the assay was immunoSEQ multiplex PCR. The sample holds more than 150,000 clones, around nine tenths seen once. The source was peripheral blood, collected 28 days after the second AZD1222 dose. The receptors were sampled from an adult who received the AZD1222 COVID-19 vaccine.

The chain employs TRBV7-9 and TRBJ2-5; perhaps D is TRBD1 or TRBD2 (5 bases each). Germline-derived CDR1 and CDR2 are SEHNR and FQNEAQ (reference sequence). This CDR3 comprises 15 residues. V was trimmed by 1 base and J by 4 bases, leaving 13 bases between them. The CDR3 sequence: CASSLVQAGAETQYF. The CDR3 DNA reads as TGTGCCAGCAGCTTAGTCCAGGCCGGGGCAGAGACCCAGTACTTC.

This chain links TRBV19 with TRBJ1-6; TRBD1 might be the D (5 bases). Trimming stripped 0 bases from V and 6 bases from J, with 9 bases between. Germline CDR1 LNHDA, CDR2 SQIVND (reference sequence). This CDR3 region has 15 residues. The CDR3 DNA reads as TGTGCCAGTAGTATAGAGACAGCAATTAATTCACCCCTCCACTTT. Protein sequence: CASSIETAINSPLHF.

The chain links TRBV7-3 to TRBJ2-7; D unclear. Trimming stripped 6 bases from V and 0 bases from J, with 9 bases between. The CDR3 length is 13 residues. Germline-derived CDR1 and CDR2 are SGHTA and FQGTGA. The CDR3 reads CASRAINSYEQYF. DNA of the CDR3: TGTGCCAGCAGGGCGATAAACTCCTACGAGCAGTACTTC.

The chain carries TRBV9 and TRBJ2-5; D is tentatively TRBD1 or TRBD2 (6 bases each). This CDR3 has 14 amino acids. Trimming shortened V by 4 bases and J by 4 bases, and 14 bases separated the two germline ends. Germline values: CDR1 SGDLS, CDR2 YYNGEE. In DNA, the CDR3 is TGTGCCAGCAGCCGGGACTTGGGGGCAGAGACCCAGTACTTC. This codes for CASSRDLGAETQYF.

This chain links TRBV11-2 with TRBJ2-1; perhaps TRBD1 as D (5 bases). Trimming took 4 bases from V and 2 from J, leaving 9 bases between them. Germline CDR1 SGHAT, CDR2 FQNNGV. The CDR3 length is 14 residues. The chain's CDR3 is CASSSAGPYNEQFF. DNA for the CDR3: TGTGCCAGCAGCTCCGCAGGGCCCTACAATGAGCAGTTCTTC. Full variable domain (outside the CDR3, taken from reference TRBV11-2 and TRBJ2-1): EAGVAQSPRYKIIEKRQSVAFWCNPISGHATLYWYQQILGQGPKLLIQFQNNGVVDDSQLPKDRFSAERLKGVDSTLKIQPAKLEDSAVYLCASSSAGPYNEQFFGPGTRLTVL.

The CDR3 is CASTLTDENEKLFF. The CDR3 bases are TGTGCCAGCACCCTGACCGACGAAAATGAAAAACTGTTTTTT. The chain employs TRBV6-5 and TRBJ1-4; D remains ambiguous. The CDR3 extends over 14 amino acids. Trimming left V 7 bases short and J 5 bases short, with 14 bases between. Germline-derived CDR1 and CDR2 are MNHEY and SVGAGI.

This clone has just a few counts. This chain connects TRBV29-1 to TRBJ2-4; the D gene is possibly TRBD2 (7 bases). V lost 7 bases to trimming and J lost 7 bases, with 20 bases between them. The CDR3 has 14 residues. Germline CDR1 and CDR2: SQVTM and ANQGSEA. CDR3 sequence reads: CSAGLGGAVNIQYF. The DNA of the CDR3 is TGCAGCGCAGGTCTTGGGGGGGCCGTGAACATTCAGTACTTC.

This clone was seen only a few times. V gene TRBV5-5 combines with J gene TRBJ1-1; TRBD1 is a possible D gene (5 bases). V was pared by 0 bases and J by 1 base, with 10 bases between. CDR1 and CDR2 from the germline V gene are SGHKS and YYEKEE (reference sequence). CDR3 length: 15 residues. The CDR3 DNA reads as TGTGCCAGCAGCTTGGTGCCGGGGACGAACACTGAAGCTTTCTTT. Translating gives CASSLVPGTNTEAFF.